This T cell receptor beta chain was sequenced in a study of T cell repertoires in cytomegalovirus infection. Study conclusions and caveats: Using cumulative public TCR beta family frequency, the authors identified those who carried CMV together with the relevant HLA. HLA-C-restricted CMV-specific TCR beta clonotypes prevailed in the ex vivo response.

Of note for this clonotype: What it recognizes is unknown.

TCRdb called the reads again in MiXCR, with one record for every CDR3 protein. The sample holds fewer than 550,000 distinct CDR3 sequences, roughly 29% seen once. CDR1 MNHNY and CDR2 SVGAGI come from the germline V gene (reference sequence). This CDR3 is 12 amino acids long. Trimming removed 11 bases from V and 10 bases from J; junction bases left unmatched: 11. Sequenced sample: PBMCs. This receptor was obtained from a human donor in good health (CMV status not recorded). Some clones in this sample may be carry-over from other donors' samples. The chain employs TRBV6-6 and TRBJ1-5; 7 bases match TRBD1. Here the CDR3 reads CAGGGGPYPQHF. In nucleotides, the CDR3 is TGTGCCGGAGGAGGGGGCCCATACCCCCAGCATTTT.